The 5 T cell receptor beta chains in this list originate from one sample, sequenced in a study of blood T cell repertoires in COVID-19. Clones were sequenced by immunoSEQ multiplex PCR, and TCRdb holds only the in-frame ones, with some missing. The sample has 250,000 or so clones; roughly 81% are singletons. What was sequenced was PBMCs or T cells enriched from blood (not recorded which). These receptor sequences come from a woman aged 50 to 65 who had been exposed to COVID-19.

This chain connects TRBV9 to TRBJ1-2; TRBD1 matches at 10 bases. The CDR3 covers 15 residues. The ends lost 8 bases at V and 2 bases at J; junction bases unmatched: 9. The V gene's germline CDR1 is SGDLS and CDR2 YYNGEE. The CDR3 DNA reads as TGTGCCAGTACCTCCGGGGGACAGGGGAACTATGGCTACACCTTC. It is translated as CASTSGGQGNYGYTF. The whole variable domain, remainder taken from reference TRBV9 and TRBJ1-2, is DSGVTQTPKHLITATGQRVTLRCSPRSGDLSVYWYQQSLDQGLQFLIQYYNGEERAKGNILERFSAQQFPDLHSELNLSSLELGDSALYFCASTSGGQGNYGYTFGSGTRLTVV.

The chain uses TRBV7-3 and TRBJ1-2; 9 positions match TRBD1. Per germline, CDR1 SGHTA and CDR2 FQGTGA. The CDR3 consists of 14 residues. V shed 2 bases, J shed 5 bases, and the junction held 3 bases outside the gene matches. The CDR3 DNA is TGTGCCAGCAGCTTATCTGGACAGGGGTATGGCTACACCTTC. Residues: CASSLSGQGYGYTF.

The gene calls are TRBV5-6 and TRBJ2-5; a weak D match, TRBD1 (7 bases). With 4 bases removed from V and 0 bases from J, the gap between germline ends came to 16 bases. The CDR3 is 16 amino acids. Germline V CDR1 and CDR2: SGHDT, YYEEEE. The CDR3 sequence is CASSPPGGPNQETQYF. For the CDR3, the DNA is TGTGCCAGCAGCCCCCCAGGGGGGCCAAACCAAGAGACCCAGTACTTC.

This clone showed up just a few times. The chain links TRBV4-2 to TRBJ2-1, with D possibly TRBD2 on 7 matching bases. This CDR3 is built from 15 residues. Germline CDR1 is LGHNA and CDR2 is YNFKEQ. Trimming pared 4 bases from V and 0 bases from J, leaving 10 bases between. CDR3 nucleotide sequence: TGTGCCAGCAGCCCGGGGGGCCGCTCCTACAATGAGCAGTTCTTC. This gives the protein CASSPGGRSYNEQFF.

Concerning this clone: At one of its ends the junction is not consistent with the germline gene, which may arise from a read error. The chain employs TRBV2 and TRBJ1-4; D unresolved. Per germline, CDR1 SNHLY and CDR2 FYNNEI. This CDR3 spans 13 amino acids. The CDR3 DNA follows: TGTGCCAGGTCGCTCCCTCCTAATGGAAAACTGTTTTTT. Residues: CARSLPPNGKLFF.